This is a list of T cell receptor beta chains from one sample in a study of T cell repertoires in ileal Crohn's disease. This table comes from immunoSEQ multiplex PCR, and its TCRdb copy is limited to in-frame clones, with some not included. The table lists approximately 3,600 clones, 65% to 80% of them singletons, with around an eighth in the top ten. Sequencing was performed on ileal tissue. These receptors all come from an adult with Crohn's disease. CDR3s include the opening cysteine and the closing phenylalanine or tryptophan. D genes are given only for firm matches. Rows may omit the clone size; those that give it use once, few, many or a size class.

j_call	v_call	d_call	clone_size	cdr3_nt	cdr3_aa
TRBJ1-1	TRBV5-4	TRBD1	.	TGTGCCAGCAGCTTGGGGCAGGGGGTTATGAACACTGAAGCTTTCTTT	CASSLGQGVMNTEAFF
TRBJ2-2	TRBV5-1	.	.	TGTGCCAGCAGCCCGTGGACAGATAGCGGGGAGCTGTTTTTT	CASSPWTDSGELFF
TRBJ1-5	TRBV6-6	.	.	TGTGCCAGCAGACTCAGGGGTGGTCAGCCCCAGCATTTT	CASRLRGGQPQHF
TRBJ2-7	TRBV7-6	TRBD2	.	TGTGCCAGCAGCTCAGGGACTAACTCCTACGAGCAGTACTTC	CASSSGTNSYEQYF
TRBJ1-5	TRBV18	.	once	TGTGCCAGCTCACCCCCAACGTTCGGTCAGCCCCAGCATTTT	CASSPPTFGQPQHF
TRBJ1-2	TRBV15	.	.	TGTGCCACCTCTGTCGGCAGGGGCTATGGCTACACCTTC	CATSVGRGYGYTF
TRBJ1-4	TRBV29-1	.	.	TGCAGCGCCTCAGGGGCTGATAATGAAAAACTGTTTTTT	CSASGADNEKLFF
TRBJ1-2	TRBV7-2	.	once	TGTGCCAGCAGCTTAATCCAGGGAGGTTGGGATGGCTACACCTTC	CASSLIQGGWDGYTF
TRBJ2-5	TRBV2	.	.	TGTGCCAGCAGCCGGACGGGGGTGCAAGAGACCCAGTACTTC	CASSRTGVQETQYF
TRBJ2-7	TRBV1	.	.	TGCACCAGCAGCCAAGATAACTACGAGCAGTACTTC	CTSSQDNYEQYF
TRBJ1-5	TRBV9	.	.	TGTGCCAGCAGCCCAGGGGTGGGGTTTAGCAATCAGCCCCAGCATTTT	CASSPGVGFSNQPQHF
TRBJ1-1	TRBV7-9	TRBD1	.	TGTGCCAGCAGCTGGACAGGGGGGACTGAAGCTTTCTTT	CASSWTGGTEAFF
TRBJ1-2	TRBV4-1	.	.	TGCGCCAGCAGCCAAGTGGGGAGTCGGTATGGCTACACCTTC	CASSQVGSRYGYTF
TRBJ1-4	TRBV30	.	.	TGTGCCTGGAGTGTACAGGACATGTCTAATGAAAAACTGTTTTTT	CAWSVQDMSNEKLFF
TRBJ2-7	TRBV25-1	.	large	TGTGCCAGCGGGTCGGGGACCTACGAGCAGTACTTC	CASGSGTYEQYF
TRBJ1-5	TRBV19	TRBD1	.	TGTGCCAGTAGTCGGGACAGGGGAAGTGGAAGCAATCAGCCCCAGCATTTT	CASSRDRGSGSNQPQHF
TRBJ2-2	TRBV2	.	.	TGTGCCTCTCATGAGGGCAGGACCGGGGAGCTGTTTTTT	CASHEGRTGELFF
TRBJ1-2	TRBV4-3	TRBD1	few	TGCGCCAGCAGCCCGGACAGGGGCAACTATGGCTACACCTTC	CASSPDRGNYGYTF
TRBJ1-1	TRBV9	.	few	TGTGCCAGCAGCGTAGGGAAGAGGGTGAACACTGAAGCTTTCTTT	CASSVGKRVNTEAFF
TRBJ2-1	TRBV6-5	.	.	TGTGCCAGCAGTCTTTCTAGCGCCTACAATGAGCAGTTCTTC	CASSLSSAYNEQFF
TRBJ1-2	TRBV11-2	.	.	TGTGCCAGCAGGGCAGGGGTTCAGGAGGGCTACACCTTC	CASRAGVQEGYTF
TRBJ1-5	TRBV7-7	TRBD1	.	TGTGCTAGCAGCTTAGACAGGGATCAGCCCCAGCATTTT	CASSLDRDQPQHF
TRBJ2-1	TRBV4-3	TRBD1	.	TGCGCCAGCAGCCAAGGAAACGACAGGGGGGATGAGCAGTTCTTC	CASSQGNDRGDEQFF
TRBJ2-3	TRBV4-1	TRBD2	.	TGCGCCAGCAGTTCGAAACTAGCGGTCTACACAGATACGCAGTATTTT	CASSSKLAVYTDTQYF
TRBJ2-5	TRBV7-8	.	once	TGTGCCAGCAGCTTAGGTCCGTCAGAGACCCAGTACTTC	CASSLGPSETQYF
TRBJ1-5	TRBV7-8	.	.	TGTGCCAGCAGCTTATCCCTAAATCAGCCCCAGCATTTT	CASSLSLNQPQHF
TRBJ1-2	TRBV7-2	.	.	TGTGCCAGTCACAGGGATTCTAACTATGGCTACACCTTC	CASHRDSNYGYTF
TRBJ1-5	TRBV5-5	TRBD1	.	TGTGCCAGCAGCTTGCAGGGGGCGGGCAATCAGCCCCAGCATTTT	CASSLQGAGNQPQHF
TRBJ1-5	TRBV7-2	.	.	TGTGCCAGCAGCCCGCCGGGAGGAGATCAGCCCCAGCATTTT	CASSPPGGDQPQHF
TRBJ1-5	TRBV2	.	.	TGTGCCAGCAGTGTTAGCAGAGATCAGCCCCAGCATTTT	CASSVSRDQPQHF
TRBJ1-3	TRBV4-1	.	.	TGCGCCAGCAGCCCTCCAAGAGGGCAGGGAAACACCATATATTTT	CASSPPRGQGNTIYF
TRBJ2-5	TRBV7-2	.	.	TGTGCCAGCAGCGGGGGGGCCTACGAGACCCAGTACTTC	CASSGGAYETQYF
TRBJ1-2	TRBV7-2	TRBD1	.	TGTGCCAGCAGCTCGGGACAGAGATATGGCTACACCTTC	CASSSGQRYGYTF
TRBJ1-1	TRBV6-5	.	few	TGTGCCAGCAGTTCCAACAAGAACACTGAAGCTTTCTTT	CASSSNKNTEAFF
TRBJ2-1	TRBV7-3	TRBD2	.	TGTGCCAGCAGCCCACTAGCGGGAGGGTACAATGAGCAGTTCTTC	CASSPLAGGYNEQFF
TRBJ1-6	TRBV19	.	.	TGTGCCAGTAGTCAGAAGGGAGTAGGAAATTCACCCCTCCACTTT	CASSQKGVGNSPLHF
TRBJ2-1	TRBV9	.	few	TGTGCCAGCAGCGTAGGAGGCGGGACGGCCTACAATGAGCAGTTCTTC	CASSVGGGTAYNEQFF
TRBJ2-3	TRBV5-1	TRBD2	.	TGCGCCAGCAGCTTGGGAGTGCTAGCGGACACAGATACGCAGTATTTT	CASSLGVLADTDTQYF
TRBJ2-1	TRBV6-4	.	.	TGTGCCAGCAGTCCGACAGCCTACAATGAGCAGTTCTTC	CASSPTAYNEQFF
TRBJ2-3	TRBV6-4	TRBD1	.	TGTGCCAGCAGTGACGGGACAGGGGGCACAGATACGCAGTATTTT	CASSDGTGGTDTQYF
TRBJ1-1	TRBV13	.	.	TGTGCCAGCAGCTTTACAGGGAACACTGAAGCTTTCTTT	CASSFTGNTEAFF
TRBJ1-5	TRBV2	TRBD1	few	TGTGCCAGCAGCTTCACAGGGGGTCAGCCCCAGCATTTT	CASSFTGGQPQHF
TRBJ1-2	TRBV6-1	.	.	TGTGCCAGCAGTTCGACAGTTAAGGATGGCTACACCTTC	CASSSTVKDGYTF
TRBJ1-1	TRBV6-5	.	.	TGTGCCAGCAGTTACTCGATCCTTACTAACACTGAAGCTTTCTTT	CASSYSILTNTEAFF
TRBJ2-1	TRBV29-1	.	.	TGCAGCGTTGTTCGGCAGGGTGGGAATGAGCAGTTCTTC	CSVVRQGGNEQFF
TRBJ2-1	TRBV25-1	TRBD2	.	TGTGCCAGCAGCGCGGGAGGAGGGTACAATGAGCAGTTCTTC	CASSAGGGYNEQFF
TRBJ1-5	TRBV6-5	.	.	TGTGCCAGCAGCGGCCTAGGGGGACATGATCAGCCCCAGCATTTT	CASSGLGGHDQPQHF
TRBJ2-7	TRBV4-3	TRBD1	.	TGCGCCAGCAGCCCCCAAAGGACAGGATCCTACGAGCAGTACTTC	CASSPQRTGSYEQYF
TRBJ1-1	TRBV5-1	.	.	TGCGCCAGCAGCTTTCACTCGATGAACACTGAAGCTTTCTTT	CASSFHSMNTEAFF
TRBJ2-7	TRBV2	.	.	TGTGCCAGCAGTACCGGGACATCGGCCCTCAACTACGAGCAGTACTTC	CASSTGTSALNYEQYF
TRBJ2-7	TRBV5-1	.	.	TGCGCCAGCAGCTTCGACTCTGGGTCCTACGAGCAGTACTTC	CASSFDSGSYEQYF